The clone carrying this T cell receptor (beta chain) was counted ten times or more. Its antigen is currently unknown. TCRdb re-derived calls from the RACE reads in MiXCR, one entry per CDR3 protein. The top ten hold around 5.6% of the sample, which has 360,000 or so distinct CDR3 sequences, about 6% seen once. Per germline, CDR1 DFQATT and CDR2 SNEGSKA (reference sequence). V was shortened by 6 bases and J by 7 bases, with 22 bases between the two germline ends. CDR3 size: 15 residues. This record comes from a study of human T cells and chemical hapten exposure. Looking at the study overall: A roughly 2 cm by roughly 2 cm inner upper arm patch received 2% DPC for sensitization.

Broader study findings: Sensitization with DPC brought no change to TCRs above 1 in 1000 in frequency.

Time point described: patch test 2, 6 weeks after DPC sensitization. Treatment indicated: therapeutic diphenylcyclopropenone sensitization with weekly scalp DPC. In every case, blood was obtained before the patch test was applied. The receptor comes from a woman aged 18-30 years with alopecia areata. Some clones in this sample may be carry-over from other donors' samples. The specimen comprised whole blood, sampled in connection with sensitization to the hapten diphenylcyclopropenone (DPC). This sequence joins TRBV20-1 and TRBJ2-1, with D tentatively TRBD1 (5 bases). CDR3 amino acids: CSAEGDGVMGNEQFF. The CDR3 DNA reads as TGCAGTGCCGAAGGGGATGGGGTTATGGGAAATGAGCAGTTCTTC.